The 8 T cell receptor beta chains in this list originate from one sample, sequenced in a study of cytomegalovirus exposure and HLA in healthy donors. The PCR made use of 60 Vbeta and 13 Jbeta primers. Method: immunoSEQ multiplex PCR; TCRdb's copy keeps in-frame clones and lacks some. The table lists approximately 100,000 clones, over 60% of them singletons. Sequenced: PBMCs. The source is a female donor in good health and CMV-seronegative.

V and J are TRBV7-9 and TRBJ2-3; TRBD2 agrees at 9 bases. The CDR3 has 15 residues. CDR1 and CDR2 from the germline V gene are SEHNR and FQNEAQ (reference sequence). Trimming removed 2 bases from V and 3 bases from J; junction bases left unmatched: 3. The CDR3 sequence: CASSLILAGTDTQYF. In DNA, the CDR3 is TGTGCCAGCAGCTTAATTCTAGCGGGGACAGATACGCAGTATTTT.

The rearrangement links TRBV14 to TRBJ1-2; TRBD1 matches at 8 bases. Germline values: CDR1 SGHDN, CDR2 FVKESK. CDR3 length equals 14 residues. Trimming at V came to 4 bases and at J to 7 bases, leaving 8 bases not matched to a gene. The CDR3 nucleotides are TGTGCCAGCAGCCCCCCAGGGGGCTTGCTTGGCTACACCTTC. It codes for CASSPPGGLLGYTF.

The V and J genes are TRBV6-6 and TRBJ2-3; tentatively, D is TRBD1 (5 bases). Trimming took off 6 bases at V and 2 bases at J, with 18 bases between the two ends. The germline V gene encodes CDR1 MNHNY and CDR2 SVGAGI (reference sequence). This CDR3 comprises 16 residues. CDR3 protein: CASSLSAGPTTDTQYF. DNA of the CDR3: TGTGCCAGCAGCCTGTCCGCAGGGCCAACCACAGATACGCAGTATTTT.

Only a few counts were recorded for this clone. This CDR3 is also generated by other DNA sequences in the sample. The CDR3 sequence is CASSLGQGLYEQYF. In nucleotides, the CDR3 is TGTGCCAGCAGCTTGGGACAGGGTCTCTACGAGCAGTACTTC. The chain combines TRBV5-8 with TRBJ2-7, with 7 bases aligning to TRBD1. The junction had 3 bases not matched to a gene; V was cut back by 0 bases and J by 3 bases. This CDR3 region has 14 residues. Germline V CDR1 and CDR2: SGHTS, YDEGEE.

The CDR3, as DNA: TGTGCCAGCAGTGTGCACAGGGGCCCTCAGCCCCAGCATTTT. It is translated as CASSVHRGPQPQHF. J is TRBJ1-5 and V is TRBV6-1; 7 bases map to TRBD1. CDR1 and CDR2 from the germline V gene are MNHNS and SASEGT. V shed 4 bases, J shed 6 bases, and the junction held 6 bases outside the gene matches. CDR3 length: 14 amino acids.

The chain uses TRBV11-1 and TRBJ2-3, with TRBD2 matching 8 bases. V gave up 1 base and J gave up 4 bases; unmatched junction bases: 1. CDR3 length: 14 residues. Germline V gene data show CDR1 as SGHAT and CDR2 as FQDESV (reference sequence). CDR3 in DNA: TGTGCCAGCAGCTTAGTGCGGGGGGCAGATACGCAGTATTTT. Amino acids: CASSLVRGADTQYF.

The CDR3 region is CASSPGAGYEQFF. Written as DNA, the CDR3 is TGTGCCAGCAGCCCAGGCGCAGGGTATGAGCAGTTCTTC. The chain couples TRBV13 to TRBJ2-1; perhaps TRBD1 as D (5 bases). From germline, CDR1 is PRHDT and CDR2 FYEKMQ (reference sequence). The CDR3 length is 13 residues. V was cut by 5 bases and J by 8 bases, with 13 bases left in between.

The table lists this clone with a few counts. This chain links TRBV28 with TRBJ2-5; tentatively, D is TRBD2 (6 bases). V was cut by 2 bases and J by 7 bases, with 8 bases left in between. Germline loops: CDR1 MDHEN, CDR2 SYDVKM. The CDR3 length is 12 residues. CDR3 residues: CASSLAEGTQYF. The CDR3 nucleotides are TGTGCCAGCAGTTTAGCGGAGGGGACCCAGTACTTC.